The table lists the clone carrying this T cell receptor beta chain with a few counts. Its antigen is undetermined. The sample belongs to a study of T cells in Graves' hyperthyroidism and ophthalmopathy. Study-wide results and limits: The model predicted ophthalmopathy a median around six months before onset. Most thyroid clonotypes with frequency above 0.001 were detected in blood.

Each diagnosis drew on symptoms, thyroxine, TRAb, thyroid ultrasound and orbital computed tomography findings. Cells are PBMCs isolated from more than 8.5 ml of fresh blood. V lost 5 bases to trimming and J lost 2 bases; unmatched junction nucleotides: 6. Germline V gives CDR1 SGHDT, CDR2 YYEEEE. The CDR3 loop spans 14 amino acids. Researchers took RNA transcripts and amplified the TCR beta CDR3 regions from them. The HTBI set primed first-round TCR CDR3 RT-PCR. TCRdb re-derived calls from the multiplex PCR reads in MiXCR, one entry per CDR3 protein. The sample lists about 350,000 distinct CDR3 sequences, approximately 15% seen once, with approximately 25% in the top ten.

The receptor was isolated from a woman in her twenties or thirties with Graves' hyperthyroidism. Sequenced sample: blood. The chain has TRBV5-6 and TRBJ2-5; 7 bases are a match to TRBD1. DNA of the CDR3: TGTGCCAGCAGAGCCCCAGGGGGACAAGAGACCCAGTACTTC. Residues: CASRAPGGQETQYF.